This entry features one TCR beta chain sequence. Two negative PCRs, clearance, or symptom resolution characterized the recovered Cohort 3 donors. Original analysis: Cell counts per sample came from amplifying reference gene primers. Here immunoSEQ multiplex PCR was the method, and the copy in TCRdb shows in-frame clones only, minus some. That table gives V, J and clone size, and the DNA gave D and trimming. Of under 350,000 clones in the sample, about 92% were seen once. V lost 0 bases and J 9 bases, leaving 14 bases between the germline ends. This CDR3 is 14 amino acids long. From germline, CDR1 is PRHDT and CDR2 FYEKMQ (reference sequence). The data belong to a study of blood T cell repertoires in COVID-19. Study in general: Acute and convalescent COVID-19 samples came from the United States, Italy and Spain.

This clonotype originated in a man aged 60 to 69 who had recovered from COVID-19. The material sequenced was PBMCs or T cells enriched from blood (not recorded which). This chain joins TRBV13 and TRBJ1-2; no definite D call. The CDR3 spells CASSLGRGSVSYTF. In nucleotides, the CDR3 is TGTGCCAGCAGCTTAGGACGGGGATCTGTAAGCTACACCTTC.